Shown below are 7 T cell receptor beta chains from a single sample sequenced in a study of cytomegalovirus exposure and HLA in healthy donors. Primers: 60 Vbeta forward and 13 Jbeta reverse. Sequencing was performed with immunoSEQ multiplex PCR; in TCRdb, only in-frame clones are kept and a portion is missing. The specimen's table records 95,000 to 150,000 clones. The material sequenced was PBMCs. All receptors come from a man between 18 and 35 years old in good health and CMV-seronegative.

CDR3 sequence: CASSRRDLGGYTF. The DNA of the CDR3 is TGTGCCAGCAGCCGTCGGGATTTGGGAGGCTACACCTTC. The chain carries TRBV27 and TRBJ1-2, with unresolved D. V was clipped by 6 bases and J by 8 bases, with 16 bases between them. This CDR3 has 13 amino acids. Germline assignment: CDR1 MNHEY and CDR2 SMNVEV (reference sequence).

Of note for this clone: Since no conserved phenylalanine or tryptophan closes the CDR3, a read error is the likely cause. The limits of the CDR3 on the DNA are not certain, so only TCRdb's listed CDR3 is given. The V call is TRBV2, the J call TRBJ2-7; TRBD2 is taken as the D call from the table, unchecked against the DNA. The CDR3 has 13 amino acids, counting both end residues. Germline V gene data show CDR1 as SNHLY and CDR2 as FYNNEI. The chain's CDR3 is CASSELRTSGLAG.

V usage is TRBV7-8 and J usage is TRBJ1-1; 9 bases map to TRBD1. From germline, CDR1 is SGHVS and CDR2 FQNEAQ. The junction had 10 bases not matched to a gene; V was cut back by 0 bases and J by 5 bases. This CDR3 is 17 amino acids long. The CDR3 nucleotides read TGTGCCAGCAGCTTAGCGCTGGGGGACAGGGTGGGGACTGAAGCTTTCTTT. Protein: CASSLALGDRVGTEAFF.

This chain uses TRBV10-1 with TRBJ2-5; 7 bases are shared with TRBD2. CDR1 WNHNN and CDR2 SYGVQD come from the germline V gene (reference sequence). The CDR3 has 15 amino acids. Losses at the gene ends were 0 bases for V and 3 bases for J; bases not matched to a gene: 4. The CDR3 region has the DNA TGCGCCAGCAGTGAGTCCGGGACTACTGAAGAGACCCAGTACTTC. It encodes CASSESGTTEETQYF.

This chain uses TRBV9 with TRBJ2-3, with 7 bases identical to TRBD1. Germline CDR1 is SGDLS and CDR2 is YYNGEE. CDR3 size: 14 residues. V trimming: 0 bases; J trimming: 3 bases; junction bases outside the gene matches: 1. CDR3 nucleotide sequence: TGTGCCAGCAGCGTAGCCAGGGGGACAGATACGCAGTATTTT. Its protein is CASSVARGTDTQYF.

The rearrangement joins TRBV5-4 to TRBJ2-1, with 7 bases lining up with TRBD1. Germline lookup yields CDR1 SGHNT and CDR2 YYREEE (reference sequence). This CDR3 contains 15 residues. Germline trimming cut 2 bases from V and 6 bases from J; bases unmatched to any gene: 8. CDR3: CASSLPGQAFNEQFF. Written as DNA, the CDR3 is TGTGCCAGCAGCTTACCCGGACAGGCATTCAATGAGCAGTTCTTC.

By frequency, this clone registers medium-sized (0.01 to 0.1%). The chain joins TRBV6-4 to TRBJ2-1; 10 bases agree with TRBD2. V was clipped by 4 bases and J by 4 bases; unmatched bases: 7. This CDR3 is built from 16 residues. Looked up from germline, CDR1 is MRHNA and CDR2 is SNTAGT. This chain's CDR3 is CASSAEAGGGYNEQFF. The CDR3 DNA follows: TGTGCCAGCAGTGCCGAAGCGGGAGGGGGTTACAATGAGCAGTTCTTC.